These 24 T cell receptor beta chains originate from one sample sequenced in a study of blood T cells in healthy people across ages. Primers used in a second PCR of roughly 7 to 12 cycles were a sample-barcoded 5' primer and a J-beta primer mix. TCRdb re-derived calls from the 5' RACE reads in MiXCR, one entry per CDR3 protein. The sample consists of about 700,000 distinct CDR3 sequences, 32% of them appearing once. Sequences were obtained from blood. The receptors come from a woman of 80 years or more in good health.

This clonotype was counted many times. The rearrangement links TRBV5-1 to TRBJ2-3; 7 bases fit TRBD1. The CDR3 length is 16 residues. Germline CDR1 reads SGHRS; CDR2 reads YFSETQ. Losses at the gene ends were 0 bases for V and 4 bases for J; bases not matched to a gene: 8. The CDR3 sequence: CASSLVRQGSSDTQYF. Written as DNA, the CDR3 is TGCGCCAGCAGCTTGGTTCGACAGGGAAGCTCAGATACGCAGTATTTT.

CDR3: CASSQDYLAGGLTDTQYF. The DNA of the CDR3 is TGCGCCAGCAGCCAAGATTACTTGGCGGGAGGGCTCACAGATACGCAGTATTTT. The chain links TRBV4-1 to TRBJ2-3; 9 bases are shared with TRBD2. The junction had 9 bases not matched to a gene; V was cut back by 0 bases and J by 2 bases. The CDR3 is made up of 18 amino acids. Germline values: CDR1 MGHRA, CDR2 YSYEKL.

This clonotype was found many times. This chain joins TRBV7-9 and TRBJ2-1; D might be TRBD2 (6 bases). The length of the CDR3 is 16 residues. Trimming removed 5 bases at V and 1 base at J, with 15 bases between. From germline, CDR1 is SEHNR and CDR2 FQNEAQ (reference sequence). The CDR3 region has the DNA TGTGCCAGCAGCCTCGGGGGACGGCTATCCTACAATGAGCAGTTCTTC. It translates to CASSLGGRLSYNEQFF.

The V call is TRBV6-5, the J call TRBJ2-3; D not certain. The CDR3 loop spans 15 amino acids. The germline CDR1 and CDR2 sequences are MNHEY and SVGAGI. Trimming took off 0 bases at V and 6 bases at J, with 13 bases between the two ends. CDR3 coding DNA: TGTGCCAGCAGTTACTCGTCTGGCCCTGGGGATACGCAGTATTTT. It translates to CASSYSSGPGDTQYF.

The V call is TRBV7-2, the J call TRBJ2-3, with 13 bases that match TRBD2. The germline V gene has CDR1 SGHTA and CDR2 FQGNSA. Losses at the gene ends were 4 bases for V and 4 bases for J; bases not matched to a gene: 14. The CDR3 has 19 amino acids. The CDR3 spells CASSSRTSGGVGRPDTQYF. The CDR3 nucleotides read TGTGCCAGCAGCTCCCGGACTAGCGGGGGCGTAGGACGCCCAGATACGCAGTATTTT.

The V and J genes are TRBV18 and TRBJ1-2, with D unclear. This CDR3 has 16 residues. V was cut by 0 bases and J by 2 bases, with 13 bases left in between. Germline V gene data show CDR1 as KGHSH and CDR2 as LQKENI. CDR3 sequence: CASSPPVAGFNYGYTF. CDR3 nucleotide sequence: TGTGCCAGCTCACCACCGGTCGCGGGGTTCAACTATGGCTACACCTTC.

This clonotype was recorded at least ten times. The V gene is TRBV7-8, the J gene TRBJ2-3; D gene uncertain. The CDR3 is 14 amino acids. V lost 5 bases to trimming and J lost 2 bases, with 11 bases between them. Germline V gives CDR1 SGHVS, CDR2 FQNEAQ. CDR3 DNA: TGTGCCAGCAGCCCCACGGCGGCCACAGATACGCAGTATTTT. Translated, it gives CASSPTAATDTQYF.

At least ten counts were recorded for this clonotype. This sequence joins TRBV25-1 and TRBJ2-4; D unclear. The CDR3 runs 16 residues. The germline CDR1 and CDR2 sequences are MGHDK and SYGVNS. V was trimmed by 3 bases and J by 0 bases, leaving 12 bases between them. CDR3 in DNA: TGTGCCAGCAGTGATATCGGGCCACTAGCCAAAAACATTCAGTACTTC. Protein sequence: CASSDIGPLAKNIQYF.

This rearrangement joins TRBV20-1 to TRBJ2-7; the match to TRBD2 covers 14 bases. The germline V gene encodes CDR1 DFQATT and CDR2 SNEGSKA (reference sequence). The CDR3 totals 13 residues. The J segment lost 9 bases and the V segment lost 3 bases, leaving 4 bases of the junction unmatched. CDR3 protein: CSARRLAGGGQYF. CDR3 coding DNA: TGCAGTGCTAGGAGACTAGCGGGAGGGGGGCAGTACTTC.

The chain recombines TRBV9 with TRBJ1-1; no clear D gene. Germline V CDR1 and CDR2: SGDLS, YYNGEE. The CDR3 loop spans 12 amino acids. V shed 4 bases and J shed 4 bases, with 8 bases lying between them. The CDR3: CASSPGPTEAFF. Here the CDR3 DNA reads TGTGCCAGCAGCCCAGGACCCACTGAAGCTTTCTTT.

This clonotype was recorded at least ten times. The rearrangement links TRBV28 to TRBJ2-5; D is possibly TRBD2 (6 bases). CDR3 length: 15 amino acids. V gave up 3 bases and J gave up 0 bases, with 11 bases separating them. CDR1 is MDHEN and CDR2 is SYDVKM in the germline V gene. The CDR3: CASSFGREDQETQYF. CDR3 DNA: TGTGCCAGCAGTTTTGGCAGGGAGGACCAAGAGACCCAGTACTTC.

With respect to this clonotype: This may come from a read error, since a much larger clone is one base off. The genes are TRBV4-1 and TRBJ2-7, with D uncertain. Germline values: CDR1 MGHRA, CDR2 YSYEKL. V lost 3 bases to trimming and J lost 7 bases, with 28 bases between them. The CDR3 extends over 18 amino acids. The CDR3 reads CASSHANGWARLINEQYF. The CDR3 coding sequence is TGCGCCAGCAGCCACGCAAATGGGTGGGCCAGATTAATCAATGAGCAGTACTTC.

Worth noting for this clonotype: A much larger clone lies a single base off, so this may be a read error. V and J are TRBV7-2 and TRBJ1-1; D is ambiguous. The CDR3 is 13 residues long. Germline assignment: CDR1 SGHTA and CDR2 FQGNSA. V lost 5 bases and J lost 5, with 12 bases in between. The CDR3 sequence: CASSQHAQTEAFF. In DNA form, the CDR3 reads TGTGCCAGCAGCCAACACGCACAGACTGAAGCTTTCTTT.

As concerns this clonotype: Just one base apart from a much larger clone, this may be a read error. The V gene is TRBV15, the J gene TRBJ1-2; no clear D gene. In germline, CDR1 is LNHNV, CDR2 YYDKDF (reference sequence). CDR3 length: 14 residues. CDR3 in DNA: TGTGTCACCAGCAGTCCGGACGGACACTATGGCTACACCTTC. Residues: CVTSSPDGHYGYTF.

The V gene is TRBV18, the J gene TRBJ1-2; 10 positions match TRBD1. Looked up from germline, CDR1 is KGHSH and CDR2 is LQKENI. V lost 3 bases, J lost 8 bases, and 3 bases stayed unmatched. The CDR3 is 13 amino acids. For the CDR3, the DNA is TGTGCCAGCTCACCCGGACAGGGGGAAGGCTACACCTTC. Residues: CASSPGQGEGYTF.

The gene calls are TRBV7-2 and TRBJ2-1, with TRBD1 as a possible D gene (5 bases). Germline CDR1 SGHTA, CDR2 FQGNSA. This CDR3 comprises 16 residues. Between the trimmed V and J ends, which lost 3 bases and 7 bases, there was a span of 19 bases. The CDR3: CASSFPAGSGENEQFF. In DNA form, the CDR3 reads TGTGCCAGCAGCTTCCCGGCAGGGTCTGGAGAGAATGAGCAGTTCTTC.

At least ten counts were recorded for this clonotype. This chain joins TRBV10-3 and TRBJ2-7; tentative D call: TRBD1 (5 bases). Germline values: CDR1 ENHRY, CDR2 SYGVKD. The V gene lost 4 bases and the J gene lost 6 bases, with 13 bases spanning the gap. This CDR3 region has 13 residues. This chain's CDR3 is CAISVKGLAEQYF. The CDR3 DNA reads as TGTGCCATCAGTGTGAAGGGGCTGGCCGAGCAGTACTTC.

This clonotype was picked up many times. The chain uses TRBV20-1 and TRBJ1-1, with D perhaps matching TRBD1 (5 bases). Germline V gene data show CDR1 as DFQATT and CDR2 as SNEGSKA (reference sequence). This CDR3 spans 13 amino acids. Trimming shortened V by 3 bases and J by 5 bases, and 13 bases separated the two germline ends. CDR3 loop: CSASIRAGTEAFF. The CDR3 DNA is TGCAGTGCTAGTATCAGGGCGGGTACTGAAGCTTTCTTT.

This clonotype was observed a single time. The CDR3 DNA is TGTGCCAGCAGTTTAGCTCAGGGGACTAGCTATGGCTACACCTTC. Translated: CASSLAQGTSYGYTF. The chain combines TRBV12-3 or TRBV12-4 with TRBJ1-2, with a tentative D call TRBD1 (6 bases). CDR3 length: 15 amino acids. Trimming shortened V by 0 bases and J by 4 bases, and 12 bases separated the two germline ends.

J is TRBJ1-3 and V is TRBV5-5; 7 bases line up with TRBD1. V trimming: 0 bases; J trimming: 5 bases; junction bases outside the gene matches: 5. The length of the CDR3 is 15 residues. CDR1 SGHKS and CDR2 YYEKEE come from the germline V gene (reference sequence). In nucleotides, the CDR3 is TGTGCCAGCAGCTTGGGAGGGGACAGCAGAAACACCATATATTTT. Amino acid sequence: CASSLGGDSRNTIYF.

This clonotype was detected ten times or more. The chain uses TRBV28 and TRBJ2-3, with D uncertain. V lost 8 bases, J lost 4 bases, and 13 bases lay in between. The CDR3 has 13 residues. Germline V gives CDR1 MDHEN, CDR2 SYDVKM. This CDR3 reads CASGLLGSDTQYF. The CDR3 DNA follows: TGTGCCAGCGGGTTATTAGGGTCAGATACGCAGTATTTT.

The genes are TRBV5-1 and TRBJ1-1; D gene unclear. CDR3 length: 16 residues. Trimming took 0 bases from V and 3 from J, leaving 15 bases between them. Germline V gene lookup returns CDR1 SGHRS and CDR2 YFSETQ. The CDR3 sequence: CASSLVTRGRDTEAFF. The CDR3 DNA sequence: TGCGCCAGCAGCTTGGTAACCCGGGGTAGGGACACTGAAGCTTTCTTT.

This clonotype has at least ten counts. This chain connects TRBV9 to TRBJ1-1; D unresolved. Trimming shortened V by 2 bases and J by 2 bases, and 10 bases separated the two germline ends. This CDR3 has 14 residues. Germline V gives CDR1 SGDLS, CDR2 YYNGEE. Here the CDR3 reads CASSVWADNTEAFF. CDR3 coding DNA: TGTGCCAGCAGCGTCTGGGCGGATAACACTGAAGCTTTCTTT. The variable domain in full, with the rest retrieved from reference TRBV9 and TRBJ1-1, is DSGVTQTPKHLITATGQRVTLRCSPRSGDLSVYWYQQSLDQGLQFLIQYYNGEERAKGNILERFSAQQFPDLHSELNLSSLELGDSALYFCASSVWADNTEAFFGQGTRLTVV.

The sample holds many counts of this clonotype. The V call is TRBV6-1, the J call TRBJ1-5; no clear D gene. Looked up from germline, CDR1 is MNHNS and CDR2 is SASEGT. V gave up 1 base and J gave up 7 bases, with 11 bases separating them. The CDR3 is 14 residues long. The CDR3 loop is CASSEGNRGQPQHF. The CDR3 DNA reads TGTGCCAGCAGTGAAGGAAACCGGGGACAGCCCCAGCATTTT.